This T cell receptor beta chain was recovered during a study of identical twins. This clonotype was found a few times. The antigen is unknown. A universal primer binding site was introduced by template switching. The final cDNA contained unique molecular identifiers. TCRdb recomputed calls from the 5' RACE reads with MiXCR, one row per CDR3 protein. Among under 900,000 distinct CDR3 sequences, roughly an eighth were seen once, and the ten largest hold around 1.5%. Study-level results: Models underestimated how often monozygotic twins shared out-of-frame TCR alpha. Out-of-frame beta chain sequences displayed weaker excess sharing between twins. Findings depended on cross-sectional statistics rather than tracking the same donors.

The CDR3 totals 15 residues. V was trimmed by 6 bases and J by 2 bases, leaving 16 bases between them. Germline assignment: CDR1 SNHLY and CDR2 FYNNEI. These data were also filed under a second study, of yellow fever vaccine responses in identical twins.

The receptor's source is a woman younger than 35 in good health. The chain combines TRBV2 with TRBJ1-1, with D possibly matching TRBD1 (6 bases). Material for sequencing was PBMCs. CDR3 nucleotide sequence: TGTGCCAGCAGCTTTGAAGGACAGCCTAACACTGAAGCTTTCTTT. This translates into CASSFEGQPNTEAFF.